What follows describes a single TCR beta chain. Its specificity is unknown. Researchers partitioned CD4+ cells into CD45RA+ naive and CD45RA-negative memory subsets. Every immunoSEQ plate was one replicate of a subset's evenly spread DNA. Generated by immunoSEQ multiplex PCR, the TCRdb table keeps only in-frame clones and is missing some. The table has roughly 2,300,000 clones, roughly 92% seen once. This specimen belongs to a study of shared clonotypes between healthy human individuals. Regarding the study as a whole: Generation of non-shared clonotypes was less probable than generation of clonotypes shared by all four donors.

In germline, CDR1 is SGHTA, CDR2 FQGNSA. V trimming: 8 bases; J trimming: 3 bases; junction bases outside the gene matches: 9. The CDR3 has 14 residues. The sample consisted of naive CD4+ T cells from PBMCs. Noted subset: CD45RA+ positively selected. The TCR was taken from a man aged 18 to 30 in good health. Some clones in this sample may be carry-over from other donors' samples. The gene calls are TRBV7-2 and TRBJ2-7, with 8 bases aligning to TRBD1. The CDR3 sequence: CASGLGQAYYEQYF. The DNA for the CDR3 is TGTGCCAGCGGCCTGGGACAGGCTTACTACGAGCAGTACTTC.